One and the same sample provided the 4 T cell receptor beta chains below, sequenced in a study of CD8 T cells in ankylosing spondylitis. Via MiXCR, TCRdb re-called the 5' RACE reads, giving one row per CDR3 protein. The sample holds about 210,000 distinct CDR3 sequences, 6% to 8.5% seen once. Study-level points and caveats: Ankylosing spondylitis blood appeared to carry a characteristic TCR beta motif of roughly eight highly homologous variants.

These receptors lack a known antigen. Sequenced: blood, either unsorted or a sorted T cell fraction (not recorded which). The receptors originated from a male donor with ankylosing spondylitis.

This clonotype has more than one count but fewer than ten. The J gene is TRBJ2-7, the V gene TRBV4-1; 7 positions match TRBD1. V shed 6 bases, J shed 1 base, and the junction held 6 bases outside the gene matches. The germline V gene encodes CDR1 MGHRA and CDR2 YSYEKL. The CDR3 length is 14 residues. Here the CDR3 DNA reads TGCGCCAGCAGTCGAGGGGGCAGGTCCTACGAGCAGTACTTC. It codes for CASSRGGRSYEQYF.

This clonotype came up many times. The CDR3: CASSILTSGEQYF. The CDR3 DNA follows: TGTGCCAGCAGCATCCTAACATCGGGCGAGCAGTACTTC. The chain carries TRBV9 and TRBJ2-7; D unresolved. Germline loops: CDR1 SGDLS, CDR2 YYNGEE. The CDR3 is made up of 13 amino acids. V lost 4 bases to trimming and J lost 6 bases, with 14 bases between them.

This clonotype was counted ten times or more. The chain employs TRBV7-9 and TRBJ1-5; the D gene is possibly TRBD1 (6 bases). V was trimmed by 4 bases and J by 7 bases, leaving 14 bases between them. CDR1 and CDR2 from the germline V gene are SEHNR and FQNEAQ (reference sequence). This CDR3 region has 14 residues. The CDR3 loop is CASSSSPGHQPQHF. CDR3 in DNA: TGTGCCAGCAGCTCGTCACCGGGACACCAGCCCCAGCATTTT.

This clonotype has ten or more counts. The chain combines TRBV29-1 with TRBJ2-7, with D perhaps given as TRBD1 or TRBD2 (5 bases each). Germline V gives CDR1 SQVTM, CDR2 ANQGSEA. The V gene lost 6 bases and the J gene lost 2 bases, with 23 bases spanning the gap. This CDR3 has 16 amino acids. The CDR3 DNA reads TGCAGCGTGGGGGTCATCGGGGCGGCCGTTACCTACGAGCAGTACTTC. Protein product: CSVGVIGAAVTYEQYF.